This entry lists 8 T cell receptor beta chains sequenced from one sample in a study of cytomegalovirus exposure and HLA in healthy donors. The PCR had 60 Vbeta and 13 Jbeta primers. The assay was immunoSEQ multiplex PCR, and TCRdb's table has in-frame clones only and misses some. This table holds roughly 120,000 clones, nearly 70% found once. Sequencing was performed on PBMCs. These receptors were taken from a woman in her 70s in good health and CMV-seropositive.

Concerning this clone itself: At one boundary the junction diverges from the germline segment, which might be a read error. Other DNA variants within this sample encode the same CDR3. The chain recombines TRBV10-3 with TRBJ1-6, with TRBD1 as a possible D gene (6 bases). Germline-derived CDR1 and CDR2 are ENHRY and SYGVKD. The CDR3 is 15 amino acids. CDR3 sequence (DNA): TGTGCCATCAGAGCCGGACAGCAGGGAAATTCCCCCCTCCACTTT. It translates to CAIRAGQQGNSPLHF.

The gene calls are TRBV10-1 and TRBJ1-1, with D unclear. This CDR3 is 13 amino acids long. The V end lost 7 bases, the J end lost 5 bases, and 14 bases lay between the germline ends. Germline lookup yields CDR1 WNHNN and CDR2 SYGVQD (reference sequence). DNA for the CDR3: TGCGCCAGCACCCCAGTCCCGGGTACTGAAGCTTTCTTT. It translates to CASTPVPGTEAFF.

V gene TRBV7-9 combines with J gene TRBJ2-3, with TRBD2 as a possible D gene (6 bases). The CDR3 sequence is 14 residues long. The germline V gene encodes CDR1 SEHNR and CDR2 FQNEAQ (reference sequence). Trimming took off 1 base at V and 8 bases at J, with 13 bases between the two ends. CDR3 protein: CASSLVPGVITQYF. The CDR3 DNA is TGTGCCAGCAGCTTAGTCCCGGGGGTGATTACGCAGTATTTT.

V is TRBV6-1 and J is TRBJ1-2, with D perhaps matching TRBD1 (6 bases). Germline-derived CDR1 and CDR2 are MNHNS and SASEGT. The CDR3 spans 15 residues. V dropped 7 bases and J dropped 5 bases, with 20 bases sitting between them. CDR3 region: CASTPGGGQDYGYTF. Here the CDR3 DNA reads TGTGCCAGCACCCCTGGGGGCGGCCAGGATTATGGCTACACCTTC.

This chain uses TRBV2 with TRBJ2-3; D is uncertain. Trimming took off 3 bases at V and 1 base at J, with 14 bases between the two ends. CDR3 length: 16 residues. Germline-derived CDR1 and CDR2 are SNHLY and FYNNEI. The CDR3 loop reads CASSDRRATGTDTQYF. The CDR3 coding sequence is TGTGCCAGCAGTGACCGCAGAGCGACCGGCACAGATACGCAGTATTTT.

The chain uses TRBV5-1 and TRBJ2-3; TRBD2 might be the D (7 bases). The CDR3 length is 15 residues. The V gene's germline CDR1 is SGHRS and CDR2 YFSETQ. Trimming took 5 bases from V and 2 from J, leaving 15 bases between them. The CDR3 nucleotides are TGCGCCAGCAGGGGGCGGGGGCTCTACACAGATACGCAGTATTTT. Residues: CASRGRGLYTDTQYF. The full variable domain, completed using reference TRBV5-1 and TRBJ2-3, is KAGVTQTPRYLIKTRGQQVTLSCSPISGHRSVSWYQQTPGQGLQFLFEYFSETQRNKGNFPGRFSGRQFSNSRSEMNVSTLELGDSALYLCASRGRGLYTDTQYFGPGTRLTVL.

In its sample, this clone was seen a few times. This chain joins TRBV13 and TRBJ1-5; TRBD1 agrees at 7 bases. Germline assignment: CDR1 PRHDT and CDR2 FYEKMQ (reference sequence). The CDR3 spans 16 residues. Unmatched junction bases numbered 6, after V lost 4 bases and J lost 0 bases. The CDR3 protein is CASSWGQPSSNQPQHF. The CDR3 region has the DNA TGTGCCAGCAGCTGGGGACAGCCGAGTAGCAATCAGCCCCAGCATTTT.

This chain connects TRBV7-3 to TRBJ2-3, with 7 bases matching TRBD1. The J segment lost 0 bases and the V segment lost 5 bases, leaving 8 bases of the junction unmatched. CDR1 SGHTA and CDR2 FQGTGA come from the germline V gene. The CDR3 length is 16 residues. This chain's CDR3 is CASSLRGTSSTDTQYF. CDR3 coding DNA: TGTGCCAGCAGCCTCAGGGGGACATCTAGCACAGATACGCAGTATTTT.